This TCR beta chain was recovered during a study of blood T cells in healthy people across ages. A J-beta primer mix and a sample-barcoded 5' primer were used in a second PCR of roughly 7 to 12 cycles. Via MiXCR, TCRdb re-called the 5' RACE reads, giving one row per CDR3 protein. The sample lists approximately 810,000 distinct CDR3 sequences; 25% to 35% were seen once. The V gene's germline CDR1 is LGHDT and CDR2 YNNKEL (reference sequence). The CDR3 spans 17 residues. J gave up 5 bases and V 3 bases, and 5 bases lay outside the gene matches. Findings of the study overall: In long-lived donors, naive CD4+ cell counts and diversity exceeded those of aged donors. Naive T cell percentage showed a strong correlation with TCR beta diversity.

For this clonotype: Antigen specificity is unknown.

PBMCs, at least 6 million per sample, were isolated. Samples each had at least 5.5 micrograms of total RNA extracted. This receptor was identified in a woman aged 80 or over in good health. Material: blood. The rearrangement uses TRBV3-1 and TRBJ2-3; 16 bases align to TRBD2. The CDR3 nucleotides are TGTGCCAGCAGCCACTCGGGACTAGCGGGGGGGCAAGATACGCAGTATTTT. Translated, it gives CASSHSGLAGGQDTQYF.